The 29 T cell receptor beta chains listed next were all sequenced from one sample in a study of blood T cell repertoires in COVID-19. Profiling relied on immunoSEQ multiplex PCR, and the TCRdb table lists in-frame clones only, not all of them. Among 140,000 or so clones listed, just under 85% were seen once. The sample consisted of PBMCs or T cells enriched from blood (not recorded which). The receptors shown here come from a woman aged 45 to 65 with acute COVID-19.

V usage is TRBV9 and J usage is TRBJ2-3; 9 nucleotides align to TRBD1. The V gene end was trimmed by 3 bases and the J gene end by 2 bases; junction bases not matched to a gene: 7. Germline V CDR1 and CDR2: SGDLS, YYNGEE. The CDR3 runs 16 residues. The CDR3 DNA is TGTGCCAGCAGCGGAGGGACAGGGTCGTTCACAGATACGCAGTATTTT. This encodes CASSGGTGSFTDTQYF.

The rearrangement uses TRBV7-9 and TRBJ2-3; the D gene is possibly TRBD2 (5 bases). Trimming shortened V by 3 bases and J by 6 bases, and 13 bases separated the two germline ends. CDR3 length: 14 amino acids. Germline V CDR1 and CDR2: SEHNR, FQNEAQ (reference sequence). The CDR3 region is CASSFDRRGDTQYF. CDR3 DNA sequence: TGTGCCAGCAGCTTCGACCGCAGAGGGGATACGCAGTATTTT.

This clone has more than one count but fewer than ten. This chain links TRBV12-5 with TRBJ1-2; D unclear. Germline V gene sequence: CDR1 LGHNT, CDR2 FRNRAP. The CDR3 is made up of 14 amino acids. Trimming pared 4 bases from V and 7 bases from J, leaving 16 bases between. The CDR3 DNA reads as TGTGCTAGTGGTTCGGTAACCGGTTTCGGTGGCTACACCTTC. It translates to CASGSVTGFGGYTF.

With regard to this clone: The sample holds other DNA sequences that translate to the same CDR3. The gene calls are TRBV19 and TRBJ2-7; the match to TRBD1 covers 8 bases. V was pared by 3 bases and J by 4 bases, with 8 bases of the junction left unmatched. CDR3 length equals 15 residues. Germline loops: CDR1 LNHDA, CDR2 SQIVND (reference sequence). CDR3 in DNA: TGTGCCAGTAGTATCACCGACAGGGGTCGGTACGAGCAGTACTTC. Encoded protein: CASSITDRGRYEQYF.

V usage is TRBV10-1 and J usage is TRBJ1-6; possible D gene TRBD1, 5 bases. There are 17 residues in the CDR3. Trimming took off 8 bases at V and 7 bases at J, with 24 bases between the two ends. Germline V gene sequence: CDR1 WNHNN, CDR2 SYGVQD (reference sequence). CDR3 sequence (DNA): TGCGCCAGCTTGGGGGGGGACGGAACGCTTACCAATTCACCCCTCCACTTT. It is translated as CASLGGDGTLTNSPLHF.

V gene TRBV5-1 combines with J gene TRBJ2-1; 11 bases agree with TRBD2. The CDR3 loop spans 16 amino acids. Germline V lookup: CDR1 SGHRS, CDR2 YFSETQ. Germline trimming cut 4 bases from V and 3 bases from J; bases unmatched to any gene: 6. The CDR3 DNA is TGCGCCAGCAGCGACGGGACTAGCGGCCTCTACAATGAGCAGTTCTTC. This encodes CASSDGTSGLYNEQFF.

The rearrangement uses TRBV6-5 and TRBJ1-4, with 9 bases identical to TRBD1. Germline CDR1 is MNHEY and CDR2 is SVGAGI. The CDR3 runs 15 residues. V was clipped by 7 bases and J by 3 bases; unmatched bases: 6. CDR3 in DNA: TGTGCCAGCAAGATAAGGACAGGGGCTAATGAAAAACTGTTTTTT. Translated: CASKIRTGANEKLFF.

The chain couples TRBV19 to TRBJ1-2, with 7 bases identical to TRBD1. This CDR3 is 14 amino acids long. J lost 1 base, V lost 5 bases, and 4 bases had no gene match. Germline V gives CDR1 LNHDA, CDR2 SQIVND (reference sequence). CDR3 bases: TGTGCCAGTAGTCGGACAGGAGATAACTATGGCTACACCTTC. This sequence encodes CASSRTGDNYGYTF.

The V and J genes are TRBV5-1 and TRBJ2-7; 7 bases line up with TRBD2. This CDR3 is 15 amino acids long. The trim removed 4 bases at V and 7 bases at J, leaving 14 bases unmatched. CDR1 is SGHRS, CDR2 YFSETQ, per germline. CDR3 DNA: TGCGCCAGCAGCAGGACGGGAGCTAGCGGCGTAGAGCAGTACTTC. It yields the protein CASSRTGASGVEQYF.

DNA of the CDR3: TGTGCCAGTACCAAAAATCAGGGGTGGGGAACTGAAGCTTTCTTT. It translates to CASTKNQGWGTEAFF. The V gene is TRBV19, the J gene TRBJ1-1, with a possible D match to TRBD1 (6 bases). Germline V gene sequence: CDR1 LNHDA, CDR2 SQIVND (reference sequence). V was shortened by 7 bases and J by 5 bases, with 20 bases between the two germline ends. This CDR3 comprises 15 residues.

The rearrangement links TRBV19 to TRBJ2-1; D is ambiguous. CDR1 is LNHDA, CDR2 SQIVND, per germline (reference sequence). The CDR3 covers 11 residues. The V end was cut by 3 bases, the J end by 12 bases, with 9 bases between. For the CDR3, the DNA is TGTGCCAGTAGTATTGGGTCAGGGCAGTTCTTC. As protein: CASSIGSGQFF.

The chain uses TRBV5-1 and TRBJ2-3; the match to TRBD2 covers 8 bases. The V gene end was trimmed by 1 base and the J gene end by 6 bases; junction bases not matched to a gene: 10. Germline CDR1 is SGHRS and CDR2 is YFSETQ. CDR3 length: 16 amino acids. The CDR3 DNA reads TGCGCCAGCAGCTTGATCCCGGGACTAGAGGTTGATACGCAGTATTTT. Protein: CASSLIPGLEVDTQYF.

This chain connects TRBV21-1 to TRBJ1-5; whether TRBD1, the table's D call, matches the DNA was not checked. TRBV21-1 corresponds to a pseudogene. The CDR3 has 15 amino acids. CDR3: CASSNGWDICQPQHF. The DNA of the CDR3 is TGTGCCAGCAGCAATGGTTGGGACATTTGTCAGCCCCAGCATTTT.

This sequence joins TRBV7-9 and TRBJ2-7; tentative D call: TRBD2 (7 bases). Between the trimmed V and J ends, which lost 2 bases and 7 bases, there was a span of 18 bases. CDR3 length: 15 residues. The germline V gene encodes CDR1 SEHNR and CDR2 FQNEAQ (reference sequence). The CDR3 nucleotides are TGTGCCAGCAGCTTATTGGCTCGGGGGGCTTGGGAGCAGTACTTC. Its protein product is CASSLLARGAWEQYF.

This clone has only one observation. The CDR3 region has the DNA TGTGCCAGCACCTTTGAGGGGGGGAGGCGTGGCTACACCTTC. Translation: CASTFEGGRRGYTF. The chain recombines TRBV28 with TRBJ1-2; D is possibly TRBD1 (6 bases). V was trimmed by 7 bases and J by 7 bases, leaving 19 bases between them. This CDR3 is built from 14 residues. Germline CDR1 is MDHEN and CDR2 is SYDVKM.

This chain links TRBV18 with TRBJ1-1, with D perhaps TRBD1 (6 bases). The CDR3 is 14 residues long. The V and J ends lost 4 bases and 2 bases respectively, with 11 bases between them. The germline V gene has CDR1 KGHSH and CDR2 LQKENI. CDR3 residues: CASSLGQLNTEAFF. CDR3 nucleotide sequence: TGTGCCAGCTCACTTGGACAGCTTAACACTGAAGCTTTCTTT. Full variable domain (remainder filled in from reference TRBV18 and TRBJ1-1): NAGVMQNPRHLVRRRGQEARLRCSPMKGHSHVYWYRQLPEEGLKFMVYLQKENIIDESGMPKERFSAEFPKEGPSILRIQQVVRGDSAAYFCASSLGQLNTEAFFGQGTRLTVV.

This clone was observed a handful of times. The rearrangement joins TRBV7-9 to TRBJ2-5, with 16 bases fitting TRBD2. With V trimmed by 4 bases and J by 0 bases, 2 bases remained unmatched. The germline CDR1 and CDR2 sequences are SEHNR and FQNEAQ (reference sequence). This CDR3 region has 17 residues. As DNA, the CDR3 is TGTGCCAGCAGCTGGGGACTAGCGGGAGGGAACCAAGAGACCCAGTACTTC. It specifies CASSWGLAGGNQETQYF.

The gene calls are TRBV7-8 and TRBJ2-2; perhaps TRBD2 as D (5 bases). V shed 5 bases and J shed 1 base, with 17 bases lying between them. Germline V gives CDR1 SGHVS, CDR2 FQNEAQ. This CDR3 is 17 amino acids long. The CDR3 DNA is TGTGCCAGCAGCCTAGATAAGGGAGTTCGGAACACCGGGGAGCTGTTTTTT. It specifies CASSLDKGVRNTGELFF.

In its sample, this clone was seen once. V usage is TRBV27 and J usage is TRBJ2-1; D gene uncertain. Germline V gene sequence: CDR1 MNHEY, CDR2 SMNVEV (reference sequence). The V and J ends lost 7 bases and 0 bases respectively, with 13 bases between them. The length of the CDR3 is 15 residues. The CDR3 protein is CASTLVGRSYNEQFF. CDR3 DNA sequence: TGTGCCAGCACCTTAGTCGGTCGCTCCTACAATGAGCAGTTCTTC.

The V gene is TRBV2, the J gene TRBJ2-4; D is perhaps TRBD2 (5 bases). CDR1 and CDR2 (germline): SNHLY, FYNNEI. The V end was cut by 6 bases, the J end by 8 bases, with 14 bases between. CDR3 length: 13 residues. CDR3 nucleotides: TGTGCCAGCAGGGCTTGGACTGGGGACATTCAGTACTTC. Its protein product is CASRAWTGDIQYF.

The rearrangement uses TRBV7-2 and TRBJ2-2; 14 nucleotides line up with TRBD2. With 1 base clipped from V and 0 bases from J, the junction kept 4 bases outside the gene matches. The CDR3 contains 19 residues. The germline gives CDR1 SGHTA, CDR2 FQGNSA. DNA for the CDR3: TGTGCCAGCAGCTTAGTCGGACTAGCGGGGGGCTCGAACACCGGGGAGCTGTTTTTT. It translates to CASSLVGLAGGSNTGELFF.

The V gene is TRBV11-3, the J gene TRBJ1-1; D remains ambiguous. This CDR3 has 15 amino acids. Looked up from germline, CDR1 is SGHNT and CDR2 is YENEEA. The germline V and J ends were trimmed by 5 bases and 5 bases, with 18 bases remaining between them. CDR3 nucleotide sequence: TGTGCCAGCAGCATCCAAGACGGGGAATGGACTGAAGCTTTCTTT. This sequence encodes CASSIQDGEWTEAFF.

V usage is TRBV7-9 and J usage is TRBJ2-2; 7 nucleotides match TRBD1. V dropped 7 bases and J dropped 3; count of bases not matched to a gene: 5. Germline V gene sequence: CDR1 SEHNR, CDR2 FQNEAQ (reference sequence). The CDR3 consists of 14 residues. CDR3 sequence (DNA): TGTGCCAGCACCCGGGACAGCTACACCGGGGAGCTGTTTTTT. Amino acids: CASTRDSYTGELFF.

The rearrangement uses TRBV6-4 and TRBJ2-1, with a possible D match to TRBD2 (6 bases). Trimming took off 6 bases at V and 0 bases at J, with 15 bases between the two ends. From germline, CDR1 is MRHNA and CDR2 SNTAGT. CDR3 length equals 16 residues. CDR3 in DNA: TGTGCCAGCAGCCTTCTAGCGTCGAGCTCCTACAATGAGCAGTTCTTC. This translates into CASSLLASSSYNEQFF.

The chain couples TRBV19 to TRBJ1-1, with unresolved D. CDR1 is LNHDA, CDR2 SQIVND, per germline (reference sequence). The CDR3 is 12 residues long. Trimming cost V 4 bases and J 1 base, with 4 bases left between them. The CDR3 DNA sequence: TGTGCCAGTAGTACAGGGAACACTGAAGCTTTCTTT. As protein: CASSTGNTEAFF.

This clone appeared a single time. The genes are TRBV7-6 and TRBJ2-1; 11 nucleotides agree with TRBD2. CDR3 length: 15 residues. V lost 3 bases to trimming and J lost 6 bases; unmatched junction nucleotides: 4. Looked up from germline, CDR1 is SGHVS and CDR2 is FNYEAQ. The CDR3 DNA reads TGTGCCAGCAGCTTTACTAGCGGGAGTTTCAATGAGCAGTTCTTC. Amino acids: CASSFTSGSFNEQFF.

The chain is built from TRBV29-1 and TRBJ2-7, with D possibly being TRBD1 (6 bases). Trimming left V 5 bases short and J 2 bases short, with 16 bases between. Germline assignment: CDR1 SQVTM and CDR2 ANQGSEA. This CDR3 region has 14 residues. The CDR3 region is CSVNQHGTTYEQYF. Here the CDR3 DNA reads TGCAGCGTTAACCAACACGGGACAACCTACGAGCAGTACTTC.

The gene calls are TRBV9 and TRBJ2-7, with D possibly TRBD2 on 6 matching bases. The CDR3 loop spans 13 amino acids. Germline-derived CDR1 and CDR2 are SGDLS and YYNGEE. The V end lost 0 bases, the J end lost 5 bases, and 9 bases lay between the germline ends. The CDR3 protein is CASSVGLADEQYF. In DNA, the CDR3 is TGTGCCAGCAGCGTAGGGTTAGCGGACGAGCAGTACTTC.

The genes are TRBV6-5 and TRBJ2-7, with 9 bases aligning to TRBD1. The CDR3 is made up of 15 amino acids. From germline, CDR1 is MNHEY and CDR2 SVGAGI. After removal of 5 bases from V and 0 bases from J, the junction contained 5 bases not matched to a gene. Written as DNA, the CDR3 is TGTGCCAGCAGTCCCGGGACAGGGTCCTCCTACGAGCAGTACTTC. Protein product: CASSPGTGSSYEQYF.